The next 30 T cell receptor beta chains were all read from a single sample in a study of CD8 T cells in ankylosing spondylitis. Using its own MiXCR run on the 5' RACE reads, TCRdb lists one record per CDR3 protein. The data hold 250,000 to 350,000 distinct CDR3 sequences, with around 18% observed a single time. What was sequenced was blood, either unsorted or a sorted T cell fraction (not recorded which). The receptors stem from a male donor with ankylosing spondylitis or in good health (not recorded which).

This clonotype was counted between two and nine times. The J gene is TRBJ2-1, the V gene TRBV24-1; the D is unclear. The V end lost 0 bases, the J end lost 1 base, and 6 bases lay between the germline ends. The length of the CDR3 is 15 residues. Germline V lookup: CDR1 KGHDR, CDR2 SFDVKD. The chain's CDR3 is CATSDLLGSYNEQFF. The CDR3 bases are TGTGCCACCAGTGATTTGCTTGGATCCTACAATGAGCAGTTCTTC.

This clonotype has a handful of counts. The V call is TRBV1, the J call TRBJ2-1. TRBV1 is a pseudogene locus. This CDR3 has 14 residues. The CDR3 loop is CTSSLLWVGNEQFF. CDR3 in DNA: TGCACCAGCAGCCTGTTGTGGGTAGGCAATGAGCAGTTCTTC.

This clonotype was observed many times. This sequence joins TRBV10-3 and TRBJ2-6; no firm D call. With 6 bases removed from V and 0 bases from J, the gap between germline ends came to 9 bases. Germline loops: CDR1 ENHRY, CDR2 SYGVKD. CDR3 length equals 15 residues. The DNA of the CDR3 is TGTGCCATCAGCGTCAGCCTCTCTGGGGCCAACGTCCTGACTTTC. This gives the protein CAISVSLSGANVLTF.

This clonotype was found many times. V usage is TRBV6-5 and J usage is TRBJ1-1, with D unclear. The CDR3 extends over 14 amino acids. CDR1 and CDR2 (germline): MNHEY, SVGAGI. Between the trimmed V and J ends, which lost 5 bases and 1 base, there was a span of 11 bases. The CDR3 protein is CASSTRAQNTEAFF. The CDR3 nucleotides are TGTGCCAGCAGTACTCGGGCCCAGAACACTGAAGCTTTCTTT.

The chain carries TRBV11-2 and TRBJ2-7; D gene ambiguous. The V end lost 0 bases, the J end lost 0 bases, and 6 bases lay between the germline ends. Per germline, CDR1 SGHAT and CDR2 FQNNGV. The CDR3 loop spans 14 amino acids. The CDR3 loop reads CASSLEEISYEQYV. DNA of the CDR3: TGTGCCAGCAGCTTAGAGGAGATCTCCTACGAGCAGTACGTC.

The chain employs TRBV27 and TRBJ2-4; D is uncertain. Trimming pared 2 bases from V and 0 bases from J, leaving 11 bases between. CDR1 MNHEY and CDR2 SMNVEV come from the germline V gene (reference sequence). There are 16 residues in the CDR3. This CDR3 reads CASSLNLALAKNIQYF. The CDR3 DNA sequence: TGTGCCAGCAGTTTAAATTTGGCCCTAGCCAAAAACATTCAGTACTTC.

The chain couples TRBV3-1 to TRBJ2-5, with 10 bases fitting TRBD1. The CDR3 sequence is 16 residues long. Germline values: CDR1 LGHDT, CDR2 YNNKEL (reference sequence). The V segment lost 2 bases and the J segment 5 bases; nucleotides outside the gene matches: 8. The CDR3 protein is CASSQLGQGFWETQYF. The DNA for the CDR3 is TGTGCCAGCAGCCAATTGGGACAGGGGTTTTGGGAGACCCAGTACTTC.

This chain connects TRBV20-1 to TRBJ2-2, with 14 bases that match TRBD2. Germline assignment: CDR1 DFQATT and CDR2 SNEGSKA (reference sequence). The V and J ends lost 6 bases and 6 bases, in that order; junction bases with no gene match: 6. This CDR3 is built from 15 residues. The DNA for the CDR3 is TGCAGTGCGACCGGGACTAGCGGGAGAGCCGGGGAGCTGTTTTTT. This gives the protein CSATGTSGRAGELFF.

This clonotype was counted a few times. The chain is built from TRBV12-3 or TRBV12-4 and TRBJ2-2; D gene unclear. This CDR3 is 13 amino acids long. V was pared by 6 bases and J by 6 bases, with 11 bases between. The CDR3 DNA reads TGTGCCAGCAGGGGGAATGGGGCCGGGGAGCTGTTTTTT. As protein: CASRGNGAGELFF.

The chain couples TRBV10-3 to TRBJ2-3; D is tentatively TRBD1 or TRBD2 (6 bases each). Trimming took 0 bases from V and 14 from J, leaving 15 bases between them. CDR1 is ENHRY and CDR2 is SYGVKD in the germline V gene. The CDR3 is 13 amino acids. The CDR3 nucleotides are TGTGCCATCAGTGAGTCGGGCCGGGGGCATAGGTATTTT. Its translation: CAISESGRGHRYF.

The chain is built from TRBV5-1 and TRBJ1-1; 11 bases match TRBD1. Trimming cost V 2 bases and J 6 bases; bases outside gene matches: 9. Germline CDR1 and CDR2: SGHRS and YFSETQ. The CDR3 covers 16 residues. The CDR3 spells CASSLRGQGAGAEAFF. The CDR3 DNA reads as TGCGCCAGCAGCTTACGCGGACAGGGGGCTGGGGCTGAAGCTTTCTTT.

The sample holds a few counts of this clonotype. The V call is TRBV7-9, the J call TRBJ2-4; a possible D gene is TRBD2 (5 bases). The V end was cut by 1 base, the J end by 1 base, with 11 bases between. The CDR3 extends over 16 amino acids. From germline, CDR1 is SEHNR and CDR2 FQNEAQ (reference sequence). This CDR3 is CASSLVPGSAKNIQYF. The CDR3 DNA reads TGTGCCAGCAGCTTAGTGCCGGGGTCGGCCAAAAACATTCAGTACTTC.

The chain recombines TRBV5-1 with TRBJ1-1; 12 bases line up with TRBD1. Trimming removed 2 bases from V and 5 bases from J; junction bases left unmatched: 7. Germline assignment: CDR1 SGHRS and CDR2 YFSETQ. The CDR3 loop spans 16 amino acids. CDR3 DNA sequence: TGCGCCAGCAGCTTTGGGACAGGGGGCTTTGTAACTGAAGCTTTCTTT. Translation: CASSFGTGGFVTEAFF.

The chain employs TRBV6-6 and TRBJ1-2; tentatively, D is TRBD1 (6 bases). Germline lookup yields CDR1 MNHNY and CDR2 SVGAGI (reference sequence). The CDR3 totals 13 residues. V lost 6 bases, J lost 3 bases, and 11 bases lay in between. The CDR3 DNA sequence: TGTGCCAGCAGCGGAGGGGGTTACTATGGCTACACCTTC. The encoded protein is CASSGGGYYGYTF.

This clonotype was recorded at least ten times. The chain uses TRBV3-1 and TRBJ2-2; 7 nucleotides align to TRBD1. The germline CDR1 and CDR2 sequences are LGHDT and YNNKEL (reference sequence). The CDR3 has 14 amino acids. The trim removed 8 bases at V and 2 bases at J, leaving 5 bases unmatched. The CDR3 protein is CASRAGGNTGELFF. DNA of the CDR3: TGTGCCAGCCGGGCAGGGGGAAACACCGGGGAGCTGTTTTTT.

The rearrangement links TRBV19 to TRBJ2-4; D gene ambiguous. The J call may be faulty, since TRBJ2-5 better matches the DNA end. CDR3 length: 11 amino acids. CDR1 LNHDA and CDR2 SQIVND come from the germline V gene (reference sequence). The CDR3: CASSQSGTQYF. The CDR3 nucleotides are TGTGCCAGTAGCCAAAGTGGGACCCAGTACTTC.

The chain employs TRBV5-1 and TRBJ2-1, with 11 bases identical to TRBD2. There are 15 residues in the CDR3. Germline V lookup: CDR1 SGHRS, CDR2 YFSETQ. V shed 2 bases, J shed 5 bases, and the junction held 3 bases outside the gene matches. The CDR3: CASSFATSGDNEQFF. The CDR3 DNA reads TGCGCCAGCAGCTTCGCGACTAGCGGGGACAATGAGCAGTTCTTC.

This chain links TRBV15 with TRBJ2-2; D is possibly TRBD1 or TRBD2 (5 bases each). V lost 4 bases and J lost 5, with 14 bases in between. Germline loops: CDR1 LNHNV, CDR2 YYDKDF (reference sequence). The CDR3 is 15 amino acids. In DNA form, the CDR3 reads TGTGCCACCAGCAAAGGGGACGGATCAACCGGGGAGCTGTTTTTT. It encodes CATSKGDGSTGELFF.

The rearrangement joins TRBV5-1 to TRBJ2-5; TRBD2 aligns across 10 bases. Germline V lookup: CDR1 SGHRS, CDR2 YFSETQ. There are 15 residues in the CDR3. V gave up 1 base and J gave up 4 bases; unmatched junction bases: 4. CDR3 amino acids: CASSLTSGMGETQYF. CDR3 sequence (DNA): TGCGCCAGCAGCTTGACTAGCGGGATGGGAGAGACCCAGTACTTC.

This clonotype has only a few counts. The chain couples TRBV20-1 to TRBJ2-1; D not certain. V lost 3 bases and J 4 bases, leaving 4 bases between the germline ends. Per the germline V gene, CDR1 is DFQATT and CDR2 is SNEGSKA (reference sequence). This CDR3 region has 11 residues. The CDR3 DNA is TGCAGTGCTAGCGCATACAATGAGCAGTTCTTC. This encodes CSASAYNEQFF.

The genes are TRBV12-3 or TRBV12-4 and TRBJ2-3; D may be TRBD1 (5 bases). V shed 3 bases and J shed 0 bases, with 7 bases lying between them. The CDR3 is made up of 14 amino acids. This CDR3 is CASSFRVSTDTQYF. CDR3 DNA: TGTGCCAGCAGTTTCAGGGTTAGCACAGATACGCAGTATTTT.

This rearrangement joins TRBV9 to TRBJ2-7, with D unclear. The CDR3 length is 14 residues. Per the germline V gene, CDR1 is SGDLS and CDR2 is YYNGEE. With 0 bases removed from V and 5 bases from J, the gap between germline ends came to 12 bases. CDR3 in amino acids: CASSVEVSPNEQYV. CDR3 sequence (DNA): TGTGCCAGCAGCGTAGAGGTTAGCCCCAACGAGCAGTACGTC.

This clonotype appeared a single time. V is TRBV3-1 and J is TRBJ2-3, with 7 nucleotides matching TRBD1. V trimming: 6 bases; J trimming: 1 base; junction bases outside the gene matches: 4. Germline V gene lookup returns CDR1 LGHDT and CDR2 YNNKEL (reference sequence). The CDR3 is made up of 14 amino acids. Here the CDR3 DNA reads TGTGCCAGCAGAAGACAGGGTGGCACAGATACGCAGTATTTT. It encodes CASRRQGGTDTQYF.

The V and J genes are TRBV10-3 and TRBJ1-4, with 9 positions matching TRBD1. With 6 bases clipped from V and 8 bases from J, the junction kept 4 bases outside the gene matches. Germline values: CDR1 ENHRY, CDR2 SYGVKD. The CDR3 is made up of 13 amino acids. The CDR3 reads CAISGTGHEKLFF. Here the CDR3 DNA reads TGTGCCATCAGCGGGACAGGGCACGAAAAACTGTTTTTT.

The DNA for the CDR3 is TGTGCCAGCAGAGCTAGGGGGGTCTCCTACGAGCAGTACGTC. Translating it yields CASRARGVSYEQYV. This rearrangement joins TRBV5-6 to TRBJ2-7; D is perhaps TRBD1 or TRBD2 (6 bases each). This CDR3 comprises 14 residues. Deletions cut 5 bases from V and 0 bases from J, with 12 bases between. Germline V CDR1 and CDR2: SGHDT, YYEEEE.

This clonotype occurred a few times. This chain connects TRBV28 to TRBJ2-1; the D gene is possibly TRBD2 (7 bases). Germline CDR1 reads MDHEN; CDR2 reads SYDVKM. The V gene lost 7 bases and the J gene lost 2 bases, with 12 bases spanning the gap. The CDR3 is made up of 14 amino acids. CDR3 bases: TGTGCCAGCATCAACGGGGGGCCCTACAATGAGCAGTTCTTC. Amino acid sequence: CASINGGPYNEQFF.

Concerning this clonotype itself: Possible read error: a much larger clone is one base away. The rearrangement uses TRBV7-3 and TRBJ2-2; D is unclear. From germline, CDR1 is SGHTA and CDR2 FQGTGA. The V and J ends lost 7 bases and 5 bases respectively, with 5 bases between them. The CDR3 is 11 amino acids. CDR3 nucleotide sequence: TGTGCCAGCAACAAAACCGGGGAGCTGTTTTTT. Its translation: CASNKTGELFF.

Remarks on this clonotype: Relative to the germline gene, one junction end is altered; a read error may explain this. The genes are TRBV7-7 and TRBJ2-5; D is unresolved. Germline V CDR1 and CDR2: SSHAT, FNYEAQ (reference sequence). This CDR3 spans 13 amino acids. In nucleotides, the CDR3 is TGTGCTAGCAGCCAAGACTCCCAAGAGACCCAGTACTTC. Protein product: CASSQDSQETQYF.

CDR3 loop: CASSQPLRGVSTDTQYF. The CDR3 DNA sequence: TGCGCCAGCAGCCAACCGCTCAGAGGGGTTAGCACAGATACGCAGTATTTT. The chain uses TRBV4-1 and TRBJ2-3; D might be TRBD1 or TRBD2, each matching 5 bases. Germline CDR1 MGHRA, CDR2 YSYEKL. This CDR3 comprises 17 residues. The V gene lost 2 bases and the J gene lost 0 bases, with 15 bases spanning the gap.

V is TRBV5-1 and J is TRBJ2-2; weak D call: TRBD1 (6 bases). The germline V gene has CDR1 SGHRS and CDR2 YFSETQ. The germline V and J ends were trimmed by 0 bases and 7 bases, with 13 bases remaining between them. CDR3 length: 15 residues. For the CDR3, the DNA is TGCGCCAGCAGCTTGGCGCCTACAGGGATCGGGGAGCTGTTTTTT. Translated: CASSLAPTGIGELFF.